This section outlines one TCR beta chain sequence together with its context. This entry belongs to a study of blood T cell repertoires in COVID-19. Data came from immunoSEQ multiplex PCR; TCRdb stores just in-frame clones and leaves some out. Of 330,000 or so clones in the sample, around nine tenths were seen once. The clonotype originates from a woman younger than 45 who had been exposed to COVID-19. The sample comprised PBMCs or T cells enriched from blood (not recorded which).

DNA for the CDR3: TGTGCCTGGAACAGGGGTTCTGGAAACACCATATATTTT. Its translation is CAWNRGSGNTIYF. V usage is TRBV30 and J usage is TRBJ1-3; 7 positions match TRBD1. Germline CDR1 reads GTSNPN; CDR2 reads SVGIG (reference sequence). J gave up 1 base and V 4 bases, and 1 base lay outside the gene matches. This CDR3 is 13 amino acids long.